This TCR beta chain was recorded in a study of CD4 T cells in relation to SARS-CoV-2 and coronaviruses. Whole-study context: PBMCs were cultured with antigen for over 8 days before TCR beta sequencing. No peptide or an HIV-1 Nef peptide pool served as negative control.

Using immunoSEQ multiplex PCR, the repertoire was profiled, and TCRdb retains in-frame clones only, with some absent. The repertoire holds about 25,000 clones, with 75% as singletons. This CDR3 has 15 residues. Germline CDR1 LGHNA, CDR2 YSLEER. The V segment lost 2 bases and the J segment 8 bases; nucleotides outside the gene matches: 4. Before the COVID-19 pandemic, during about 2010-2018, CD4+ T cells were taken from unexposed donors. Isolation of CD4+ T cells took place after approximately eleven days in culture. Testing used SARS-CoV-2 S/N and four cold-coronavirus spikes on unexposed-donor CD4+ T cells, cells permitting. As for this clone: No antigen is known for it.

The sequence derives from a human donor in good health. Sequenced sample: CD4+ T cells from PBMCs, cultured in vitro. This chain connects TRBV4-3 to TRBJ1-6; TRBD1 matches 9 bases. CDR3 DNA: TGCGCCAGCAGCCAATGGACAGGGGTGGATTCACCCCTCCACTTT. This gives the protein CASSQWTGVDSPLHF.